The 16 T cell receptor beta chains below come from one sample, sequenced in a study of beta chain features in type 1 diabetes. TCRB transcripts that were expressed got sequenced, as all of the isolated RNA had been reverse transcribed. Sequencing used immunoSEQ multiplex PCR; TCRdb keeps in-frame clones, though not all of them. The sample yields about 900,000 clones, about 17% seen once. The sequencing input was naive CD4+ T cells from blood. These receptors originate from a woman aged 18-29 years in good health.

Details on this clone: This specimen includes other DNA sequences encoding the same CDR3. CDR3 DNA sequence: TGCAGTGCTAGCAGTTCCTACGAGCAGTACTTC. This gives the protein CSASSSYEQYF. The chain links TRBV20-1 to TRBJ2-7, with unresolved D. This CDR3 is built from 11 residues. Looked up from germline, CDR1 is DFQATT and CDR2 is SNEGSKA (reference sequence). V was trimmed by 3 bases and J by 1 base, leaving 4 bases between them.

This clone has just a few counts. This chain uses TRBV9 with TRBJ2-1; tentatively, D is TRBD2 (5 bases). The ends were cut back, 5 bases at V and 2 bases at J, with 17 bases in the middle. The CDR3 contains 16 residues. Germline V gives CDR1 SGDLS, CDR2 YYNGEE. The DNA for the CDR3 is TGTGCCAGCAGTTCACGTAGCCCCGGGGCCTACAATGAGCAGTTCTTC. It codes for CASSSRSPGAYNEQFF.

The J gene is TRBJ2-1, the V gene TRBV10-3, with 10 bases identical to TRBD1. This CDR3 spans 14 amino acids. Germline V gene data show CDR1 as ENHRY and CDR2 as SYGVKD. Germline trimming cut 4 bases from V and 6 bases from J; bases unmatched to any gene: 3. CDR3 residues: CAISVGQGVNEQFF. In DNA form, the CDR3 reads TGTGCCATCAGTGTTGGACAGGGGGTCAATGAGCAGTTCTTC.

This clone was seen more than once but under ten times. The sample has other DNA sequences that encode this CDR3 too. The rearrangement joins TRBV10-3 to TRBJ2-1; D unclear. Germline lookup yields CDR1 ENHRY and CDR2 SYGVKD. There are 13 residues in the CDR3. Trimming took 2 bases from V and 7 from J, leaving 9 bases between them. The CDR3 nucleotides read TGTGCCATCAGTGAGAGGCTGGGGAATGAGCAGTTCTTC. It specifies CAISERLGNEQFF.

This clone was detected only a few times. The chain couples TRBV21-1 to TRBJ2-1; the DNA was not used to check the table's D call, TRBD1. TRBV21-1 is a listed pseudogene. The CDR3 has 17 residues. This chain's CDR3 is CASSKVFPRDRDNEQFF. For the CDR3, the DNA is TGTGCCAGCAGCAAAGTGTTTCCCCGGGACAGGGACAATGAGCAGTTCTTC.

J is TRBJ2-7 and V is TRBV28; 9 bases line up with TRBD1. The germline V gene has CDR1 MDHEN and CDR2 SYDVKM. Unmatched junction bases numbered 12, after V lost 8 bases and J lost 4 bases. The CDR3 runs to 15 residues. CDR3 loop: CASGITGQGIYEQYF. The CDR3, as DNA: TGTGCCAGCGGTATCACGGGACAGGGTATATACGAGCAGTACTTC.

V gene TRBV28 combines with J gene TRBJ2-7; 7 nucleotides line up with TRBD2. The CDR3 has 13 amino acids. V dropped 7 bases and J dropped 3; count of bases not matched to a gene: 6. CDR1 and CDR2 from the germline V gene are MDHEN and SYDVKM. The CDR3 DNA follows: TGTGCCAGCATCGACGGGAGGAACTACGAGCAGTACTTC. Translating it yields CASIDGRNYEQYF.

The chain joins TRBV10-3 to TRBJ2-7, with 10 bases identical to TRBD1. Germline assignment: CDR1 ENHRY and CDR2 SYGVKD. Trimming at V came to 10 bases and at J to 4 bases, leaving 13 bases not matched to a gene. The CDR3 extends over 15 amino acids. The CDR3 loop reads CATRNYRDRGYEQYF. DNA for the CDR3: TGTGCCACGAGGAATTACCGGGACAGGGGTTACGAGCAGTACTTC.

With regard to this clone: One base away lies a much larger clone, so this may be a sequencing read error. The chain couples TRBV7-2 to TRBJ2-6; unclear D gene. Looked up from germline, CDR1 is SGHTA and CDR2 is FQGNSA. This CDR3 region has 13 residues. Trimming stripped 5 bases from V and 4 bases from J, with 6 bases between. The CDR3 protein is CASSTPGANVLTF. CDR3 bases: TGTGCCAGCAGCACCCCGGGGGCCAACGTCCTGACTTTC.

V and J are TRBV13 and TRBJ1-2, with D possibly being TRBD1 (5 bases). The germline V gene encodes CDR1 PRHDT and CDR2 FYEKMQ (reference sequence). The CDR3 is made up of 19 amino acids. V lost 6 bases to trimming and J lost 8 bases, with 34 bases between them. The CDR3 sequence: CASRQRPPGRASRLLGYTF. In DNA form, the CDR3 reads TGTGCCAGCAGACAGAGACCCCCGGGACGTGCCAGCAGACTCTTGGGCTACACCTTC.

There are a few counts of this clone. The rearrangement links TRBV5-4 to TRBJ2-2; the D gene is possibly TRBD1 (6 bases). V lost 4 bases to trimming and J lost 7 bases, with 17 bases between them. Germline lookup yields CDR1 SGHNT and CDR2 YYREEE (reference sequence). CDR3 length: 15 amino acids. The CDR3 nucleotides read TGTGCCAGCAGCGGCCCTCCAGGGGATAACGGGGAGCTGTTTTTT. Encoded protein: CASSGPPGDNGELFF.

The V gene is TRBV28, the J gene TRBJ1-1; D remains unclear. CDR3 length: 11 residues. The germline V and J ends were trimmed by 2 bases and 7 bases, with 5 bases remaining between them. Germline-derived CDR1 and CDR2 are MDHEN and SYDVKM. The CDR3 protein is CASSLTYEAFF. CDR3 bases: TGTGCCAGCAGTTTAACTTATGAAGCTTTCTTT. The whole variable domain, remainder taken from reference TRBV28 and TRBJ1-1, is DVKVTQSSRYLVKRTGEKVFLECVQDMDHENMFWYRQDPGLGLRLIYFSYDVKMKEKGDIPEGYSVSREKKERFSLILESASTNQTSMYLCASSLTYEAFFGQGTRLTVV.

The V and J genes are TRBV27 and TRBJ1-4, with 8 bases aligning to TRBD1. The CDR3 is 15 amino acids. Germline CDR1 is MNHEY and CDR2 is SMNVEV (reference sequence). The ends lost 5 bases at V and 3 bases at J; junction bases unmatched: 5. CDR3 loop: CASSPQGAANEKLFF. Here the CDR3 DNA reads TGTGCCAGCAGTCCCCAGGGGGCCGCTAATGAAAAACTGTTTTTT.

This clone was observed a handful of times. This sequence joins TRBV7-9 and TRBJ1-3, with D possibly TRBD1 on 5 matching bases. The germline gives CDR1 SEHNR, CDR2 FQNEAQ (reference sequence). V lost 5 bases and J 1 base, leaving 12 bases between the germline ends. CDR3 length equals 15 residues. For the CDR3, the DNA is TGTGCCAGCAGCGTACCCGGGGGTTCTGGAAACACCATATATTTT. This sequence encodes CASSVPGGSGNTIYF.

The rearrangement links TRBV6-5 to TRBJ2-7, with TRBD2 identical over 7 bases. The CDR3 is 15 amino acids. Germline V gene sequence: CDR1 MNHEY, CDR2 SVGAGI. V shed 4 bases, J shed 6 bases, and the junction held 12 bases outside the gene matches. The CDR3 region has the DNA TGTGCCAGCAGTTCCTTGAGCGGGAACGCTGGCGAGCAGTACTTC. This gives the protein CASSSLSGNAGEQYF.

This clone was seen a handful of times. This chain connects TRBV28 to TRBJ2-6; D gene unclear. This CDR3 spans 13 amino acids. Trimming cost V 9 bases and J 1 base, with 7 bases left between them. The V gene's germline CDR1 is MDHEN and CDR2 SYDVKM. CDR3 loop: CASLESGANVLTF. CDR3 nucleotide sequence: TGTGCCAGTCTTGAATCTGGGGCCAACGTCCTGACTTTC.